The 19 T cell receptor beta chains below all came from one sample that was sequenced in a study of cytomegalovirus exposure and HLA in healthy donors. A multiplex PCR was run with 60 Vbeta primers and 13 Jbeta primers. Sequencing used immunoSEQ multiplex PCR; TCRdb keeps in-frame clones, though not all of them. Found here are about 87,000 clones; the top ten clones hold approximately 15%. The material sequenced was PBMCs. The source of these receptors is a man aged 50-59 years in good health and CMV-seropositive.

The rearrangement joins TRBV19 to TRBJ2-2, with D tentatively TRBD1 (5 bases). This CDR3 has 16 amino acids. The germline V gene encodes CDR1 LNHDA and CDR2 SQIVND (reference sequence). V lost 3 bases to trimming and J lost 8 bases, with 19 bases between them. This CDR3 is CASSIGPTAFLGELFF. CDR3 nucleotides: TGTGCCAGTAGTATTGGTCCGACAGCTTTCCTTGGGGAGCTGTTTTTT. Full variable domain (remainder filled in from reference TRBV19 and TRBJ2-2): DGGITQSPKYLFRKEGQNVTLSCEQNLNHDAMYWYRQDPGQGLRLIYYSQIVNDFQKGDIAEGYSVSREKKESFPLTVTSAQKNPTAFYLCASSIGPTAFLGELFFGEGSRLTVL.

The chain carries TRBV7-2 and TRBJ1-1; D is unclear. V dropped 5 bases and J dropped 3 bases, with 16 bases sitting between them. Germline loops: CDR1 SGHTA, CDR2 FQGNSA. The CDR3 extends over 15 amino acids. CDR3: CASSALFIADTEAFF. The CDR3 nucleotides read TGTGCCAGCAGCGCCTTATTTATAGCGGACACTGAAGCTTTCTTT.

The rearrangement links TRBV6-5 to TRBJ2-7, with TRBD2 matching 7 bases. Losses at the gene ends were 1 base for V and 3 bases for J; bases not matched to a gene: 3. Germline values: CDR1 MNHEY, CDR2 SVGAGI. The CDR3 sequence is 14 residues long. The CDR3 bases are TGTGCCAGCAGTTACTTTGCGGGGGACTACGAGCAGTACTTC. It translates to CASSYFAGDYEQYF.

V is TRBV2 and J is TRBJ2-7; possible D gene TRBD2, 7 bases. The CDR3 length is 14 residues. V was cut by 6 bases and J by 2 bases, with 14 bases left in between. Germline V gene data show CDR1 as SNHLY and CDR2 as FYNNEI. CDR3 DNA: TGTGCCAGCAGCGAGGGAGGGACAACCTACGAGCAGTACGTC. Its translation is CASSEGGTTYEQYV.

The V and J genes are TRBV6-6 and TRBJ1-5; D not resolved. V was shortened by 5 bases and J by 7 bases, with 15 bases between the two germline ends. Germline-derived CDR1 and CDR2 are MNHNY and SVGAGI (reference sequence). CDR3 length equals 14 residues. The chain's CDR3 is CASSQNGVMQPQHF. The CDR3 region has the DNA TGTGCCAGCAGTCAAAACGGGGTCATGCAGCCCCAGCATTTT.

The V call is TRBV7-2, the J call TRBJ2-7, with 14 positions matching TRBD2. The junction had 1 base not matched to a gene; V was cut back by 3 bases and J by 3 bases. Germline CDR1 SGHTA, CDR2 FQGNSA. The CDR3 spans 15 residues. Here the CDR3 DNA reads TGTGCCAGCAGCTTGGGACTAGCGGGAGTCTACGAGCAGTACTTC. Its protein is CASSLGLAGVYEQYF.

This sequence joins TRBV5-1 and TRBJ2-7, with 11 bases aligning to TRBD1. Germline trimming cut 4 bases from V and 6 bases from J; bases unmatched to any gene: 12. Germline-derived CDR1 and CDR2 are SGHRS and YFSETQ. The CDR3 is 16 amino acids. As DNA, the CDR3 is TGCGCCAGCAGCGCCACTACCGGGACAGGGGGGCGCGAGCAGTACTTC. This codes for CASSATTGTGGREQYF.

This chain connects TRBV18 to TRBJ2-1; 9 nucleotides agree with TRBD2. V was clipped by 0 bases and J by 4 bases; unmatched bases: 7. The CDR3 contains 17 residues. From germline, CDR1 is KGHSH and CDR2 LQKENI. CDR3 nucleotide sequence: TGTGCCAGCTCACCACCGGGGCCTAGCGGGGCGTACAATGAGCAGTTCTTC. Translating gives CASSPPGPSGAYNEQFF.

The CDR3 DNA reads as TGTGCCAGCAGCTTTCCTAGCGGGAGAGTAGACGAGCAGTACTTC. Amino acids: CASSFPSGRVDEQYF. V and J are TRBV7-2 and TRBJ2-7, with TRBD2 matching 10 bases. The germline CDR1 and CDR2 sequences are SGHTA and FQGNSA. V dropped 3 bases and J dropped 5; count of bases not matched to a gene: 7. This CDR3 region has 15 residues.

The chain carries TRBV6-5 and TRBJ1-4, with D perhaps TRBD1 (6 bases). Between the trimmed V and J ends, which lost 0 bases and 4 bases, there was a span of 12 bases. Germline V gene lookup returns CDR1 MNHEY and CDR2 SVGAGI. The CDR3 has 16 residues. The CDR3 bases are TGTGCCAGCAGTTACTCGATAGAAGGGGGTAATGAAAAACTGTTTTTT. This codes for CASSYSIEGGNEKLFF.

The chain couples TRBV4-2 to TRBJ2-2, with D tentatively TRBD1 (6 bases). The germline CDR1 and CDR2 sequences are LGHNA and YNFKEQ. V was cut by 6 bases and J by 0 bases, with 17 bases left in between. CDR3 size: 17 residues. In nucleotides, the CDR3 is TGTGCCAGCAGACTCTTGAGGGACACCGCGAACACCGGGGAGCTGTTTTTT. Its protein is CASRLLRDTANTGELFF.

The genes are TRBV7-9 and TRBJ2-6; TRBD1 matches 7 bases. Germline V CDR1 and CDR2: SEHNR, FQNEAQ (reference sequence). Trimming removed 4 bases from V and 0 bases from J; junction bases left unmatched: 0. The CDR3 has 15 amino acids. The CDR3 reads CASSSGGSGANVLTF. CDR3 bases: TGTGCCAGCAGCTCAGGGGGCTCTGGGGCCAACGTCCTGACTTTC.

The chain has TRBV15 and TRBJ2-2, with D uncertain. Trimming shortened V by 0 bases and J by 6 bases, and 8 bases separated the two germline ends. Germline V lookup: CDR1 LNHNV, CDR2 YYDKDF (reference sequence). The CDR3 covers 14 residues. The CDR3 DNA sequence: TGTGCCACCAGCAGAGATGCGGATTCCGGGGAGCTGTTTTTT. Translation gives CATSRDADSGELFF. Filled out from reference TRBV15 and TRBJ2-2, the complete variable domain reads DAMVIQNPRYQVTQFGKPVTLSCSQTLNHNVMYWYQQKSSQAPKLLFHYYDKDFNNEADTPDNFQSRRPNTSFCFLDIRSPGLGDTAMYLCATSRDADSGELFFGEGSRLTVL.

The chain has TRBV18 and TRBJ1-4, with D perhaps matching TRBD1 (6 bases). CDR1 is KGHSH and CDR2 is LQKENI in the germline V gene. Trimming took off 2 bases at V and 4 bases at J, with 11 bases between the two ends. The CDR3 extends over 15 amino acids. The CDR3 is CASSPGSRGNEKLFF. For the CDR3, the DNA is TGTGCCAGCTCACCAGGGTCCAGGGGTAATGAAAAACTGTTTTTT.

In nucleotides, the CDR3 is TGTGCCACCAGCAGAGTAGCGGGAGGGCGTTCCGGGGAGCTGTTTTTT. Its translation is CATSRVAGGRSGELFF. The chain combines TRBV15 with TRBJ2-2; 11 bases align to TRBD2. CDR3 size: 16 residues. Germline V CDR1 and CDR2: LNHNV, YYDKDF (reference sequence). Trimming removed 1 base from V and 6 bases from J; junction bases left unmatched: 4.

The chain joins TRBV2 to TRBJ2-3; 11 nucleotides align to TRBD2. The germline CDR1 and CDR2 sequences are SNHLY and FYNNEI. The ends lost 7 bases at V and 5 bases at J; junction bases unmatched: 11. The CDR3 is made up of 16 amino acids. The CDR3 DNA reads as TGTGCCAGCACCCTAGGCGGGCTAGCGGGAGGAGATACGCAGTATTTT. It is translated as CASTLGGLAGGDTQYF.

This chain joins TRBV4-2 and TRBJ2-1, with D tentatively TRBD2 (6 bases). Per germline, CDR1 LGHNA and CDR2 YNFKEQ. The CDR3 sequence is 14 residues long. With 3 bases removed from V and 7 bases from J, the gap between germline ends came to 13 bases. The CDR3 protein is CASSHRGGVNEQFF. The CDR3 nucleotides are TGTGCCAGCAGCCACCGGGGAGGTGTTAATGAGCAGTTCTTC.

The genes are TRBV6-5 and TRBJ2-2, with D possibly matching TRBD2 (7 bases). The CDR3 spans 14 residues. CDR1 MNHEY and CDR2 SVGAGI come from the germline V gene. Between the trimmed V and J ends, which lost 0 bases and 6 bases, there was a span of 8 bases. The CDR3 region is CASSYSRGPGELFF. The CDR3 DNA is TGTGCCAGCAGTTACTCGCGGGGGCCCGGGGAGCTGTTTTTT.

V usage is TRBV18 and J usage is TRBJ1-5; 7 bases line up with TRBD1. The trim removed 5 bases at V and 4 bases at J, leaving 8 bases unmatched. This CDR3 is built from 15 residues. CDR1 is KGHSH and CDR2 is LQKENI in the germline V gene. The CDR3 here is CASSTRDSRNQPQHF. In DNA, the CDR3 is TGTGCCAGCTCAACCCGGGACAGCCGAAATCAGCCCCAGCATTTT.